Shown below are 21 T cell receptor beta chains from a single sample sequenced in a study of T cells after yellow fever vaccination. TCRdb reprocessed the 5' RACE reads with MiXCR, giving one entry per CDR3 protein. The table lists 340,000 or so distinct CDR3 sequences, approximately 12% of them singletons. Specimen: CD4+ T cells sorted from PBMCs, collected 15 days after the yellow fever booster vaccination. The receptors come from a man between 18 and 35 years old who received the YFV17D yellow fever vaccine.

This clonotype was counted between two and nine times. This sequence joins TRBV9 and TRBJ1-1; D remains unclear. The CDR3 loop spans 13 amino acids. In germline, CDR1 is SGDLS, CDR2 YYNGEE. Trimming removed 3 bases at V and 0 bases at J, with 6 bases between. CDR3 amino acids: CASSARMNTEAFF. Written as DNA, the CDR3 is TGTGCCAGCAGCGCTCGGATGAACACTGAAGCTTTCTTT.

This clonotype was seen a few times. V usage is TRBV4-1 and J usage is TRBJ1-1; no definite D call. CDR1 is MGHRA, CDR2 YSYEKL, per germline. The ends were cut back, 3 bases at V and 5 bases at J, with 16 bases in the middle. The CDR3 is 15 residues long. The CDR3: CASSHPARRITEAFF. The CDR3 nucleotides read TGCGCCAGCAGCCATCCGGCCCGCCGAATAACTGAAGCTTTCTTT.

This chain connects TRBV7-3 to TRBJ2-3, with D hard to call. Germline CDR1 SGHTA, CDR2 FQGTGA. V dropped 3 bases and J dropped 2 bases, with 9 bases sitting between them. The length of the CDR3 is 14 residues. The chain's CDR3 is CASSLELFTDTQYF. CDR3 bases: TGTGCCAGCAGCTTGGAGCTTTTCACAGATACGCAGTATTTT. The full variable domain, with the rest looked up from reference TRBV7-3 and TRBJ2-3, is GAGVSQTPSNKVTEKGKYVELRCDPISGHTALYWYRQSLGQGPEFLIYFQGTGAADDSGLPNDRFFAVRPEGSVSTLKIQRTERGDSAVYLCASSLELFTDTQYFGPGTRLTVL.

This clonotype has a handful of counts. J is TRBJ2-5 and V is TRBV7-8; 11 positions match TRBD2. The germline V gene encodes CDR1 SGHVS and CDR2 FQNEAQ. V lost 5 bases and J lost 5; bases outside the gene matches: 4. The CDR3 consists of 14 residues. The CDR3 region has the DNA TGTGCCAGCAGCATCCGGACTAGCGGGGAGACCCAGTACTTC. It encodes CASSIRTSGETQYF.

This clonotype was picked up a small number of times. The genes are TRBV15 and TRBJ2-1; 7 nucleotides agree with TRBD2. CDR1 and CDR2 (germline): LNHNV, YYDKDF (reference sequence). The CDR3 runs to 15 residues. V was pared by 4 bases and J by 0 bases, with 3 bases of the junction left unmatched. The chain's CDR3 is CATSTGGSSYNEQFF. CDR3 nucleotides: TGTGCCACCAGCACCGGCGGGAGCTCCTACAATGAGCAGTTCTTC.

This clonotype has just a few counts. The genes are TRBV20-1 and TRBJ2-3; 8 bases align to TRBD2. Germline trimming cut 5 bases from V and 0 bases from J; bases unmatched to any gene: 7. Germline V CDR1 and CDR2: DFQATT, SNEGSKA (reference sequence). The CDR3 is made up of 15 amino acids. CDR3 residues: CSALQAGDSTDTQYF. DNA of the CDR3: TGCAGTGCTTTACAAGCGGGGGATAGCACAGATACGCAGTATTTT.

This clonotype showed up just once. The V call is TRBV12-3 or TRBV12-4, the J call TRBJ2-2, with no clear D. This CDR3 is built from 14 residues. V was cut by 5 bases and J by 5 bases, with 12 bases left in between. In DNA, the CDR3 is TGTGCCAGCAGTCCGTCTCGGGCTACCGGGGAGCTGTTTTTT. Translating gives CASSPSRATGELFF.

This clonotype was observed many times. The chain combines TRBV3-1 with TRBJ2-5, with 9 bases matching TRBD1. Germline V CDR1 and CDR2: LGHDT, YNNKEL (reference sequence). The CDR3 runs to 13 residues. Trimming removed 2 bases from V and 10 bases from J; junction bases left unmatched: 5. The CDR3 DNA reads as TGTGCCAGCAGCCAAATTGACAGGGGGGACCAGTACTTC. This encodes CASSQIDRGDQYF.

This clonotype appeared a few times. The genes are TRBV27 and TRBJ2-6; D gene unclear. The CDR3 length is 16 residues. CDR1 is MNHEY, CDR2 SMNVEV, per germline (reference sequence). Trimming left V 2 bases short and J 2 bases short, with 10 bases between. As DNA, the CDR3 is TGTGCCAGCAGTTTAGAAGGAAGGACTGGGGCCAACGTCCTGACTTTC. Translating it yields CASSLEGRTGANVLTF.

The V and J genes are TRBV7-9 and TRBJ2-6; D possibly matches TRBD1 or TRBD2 (5 bases each). This CDR3 region has 18 residues. Germline V CDR1 and CDR2: SEHNR, FQNEAQ (reference sequence). V shed 2 bases and J shed 0 bases, with 14 bases lying between them. Here the CDR3 DNA reads TGTGCCAGCAGCTTAACGCCGGGGCGAAGCTCTGGGGCCAACGTCCTGACTTTC. Translation gives CASSLTPGRSSGANVLTF.

The rearrangement links TRBV19 to TRBJ2-3, with D perhaps given as TRBD1 or TRBD2 (5 bases each). V lost 3 bases to trimming and J lost 4 bases, with 8 bases between them. The germline V gene has CDR1 LNHDA and CDR2 SQIVND (reference sequence). This CDR3 contains 13 residues. The CDR3 DNA follows: TGTGCCAGTAGTATCCGGGACCCAGATACGCAGTATTTT. This codes for CASSIRDPDTQYF.

This clonotype has more than one count but fewer than ten. The rearrangement joins TRBV6-5 to TRBJ1-6; D uncertain. The CDR3 extends over 13 amino acids. Germline V lookup: CDR1 MNHEY, CDR2 SVGAGI. Trimming took off 8 bases at V and 5 bases at J, with 10 bases between the two ends. The CDR3 region has the DNA TGTGCCAGCCGGAGGATCGATAATTCACCCCTCCACTTT. Translating it yields CASRRIDNSPLHF.

This clonotype was observed many times. The gene calls are TRBV6-5 and TRBJ2-7; 8 positions agree with TRBD2. With 0 bases clipped from V and 3 bases from J, the junction kept 4 bases outside the gene matches. CDR1 MNHEY and CDR2 SVGAGI come from the germline V gene. The CDR3 runs to 15 residues. The CDR3 here is CASSYSRGGFYEQYF. Here the CDR3 DNA reads TGTGCCAGCAGTTACTCGCGCGGGGGGTTCTACGAGCAGTACTTC.

The sample holds many counts of this clonotype. V usage is TRBV5-1 and J usage is TRBJ2-7, with D tentatively TRBD1 (5 bases). The germline V and J ends were trimmed by 7 bases and 4 bases, with 12 bases remaining between them. The V gene's germline CDR1 is SGHRS and CDR2 YFSETQ. The CDR3 has 12 residues. CDR3 residues: CASAAGNYEQYF. The CDR3 DNA sequence: TGCGCCAGCGCAGCAGGGAATTACGAGCAGTACTTC.

The chain couples TRBV15 to TRBJ2-5; the match to TRBD1 covers 10 bases. The CDR3 sequence is 15 residues long. The junction had 2 bases not matched to a gene; V was cut back by 1 base and J by 3 bases. CDR1 is LNHNV and CDR2 is YYDKDF in the germline V gene (reference sequence). In nucleotides, the CDR3 is TGTGCCACCAGCAGAGGTGGGACAGGGGAAGAGACCCAGTACTTC. Its translation: CATSRGGTGEETQYF.

The chain recombines TRBV11-3 with TRBJ2-3; 8 nucleotides align to TRBD2. Germline V gene lookup returns CDR1 SGHNT and CDR2 YENEEA. The CDR3 extends over 14 amino acids. The V segment lost 4 bases and the J segment 4 bases; nucleotides outside the gene matches: 4. The DNA of the CDR3 is TGTGCCAGCAGCTCCACTAGCGGCTCAGATACGCAGTATTTT. Amino acids: CASSSTSGSDTQYF.

V is TRBV7-6 and J is TRBJ2-1; TRBD2 aligns across 7 bases. The CDR3 runs to 16 residues. From germline, CDR1 is SGHVS and CDR2 FNYEAQ. Trimming took 5 bases from V and 4 from J; bases not matched to a gene: 11. The CDR3 protein is CASSLLVTGGYNEQFF. CDR3 DNA sequence: TGTGCCAGCAGCCTCCTAGTAACGGGGGGATACAATGAGCAGTTCTTC.

This clonotype turned up a few times. The CDR3 is CATSDFYQGQSRGYTF. The CDR3 DNA is TGTGCCACCAGTGATTTTTACCAGGGGCAGTCTCGAGGCTACACCTTC. The chain is built from TRBV24-1 and TRBJ1-2; maybe TRBD1 (6 bases). There are 16 residues in the CDR3. The V gene lost 1 base and the J gene lost 8 bases, with 19 bases spanning the gap. Germline V lookup: CDR1 KGHDR, CDR2 SFDVKD.

J is TRBJ1-6 and V is TRBV7-9, with D maybe TRBD1 (5 bases). This CDR3 spans 17 amino acids. V lost 5 bases, J lost 0 bases, and 14 bases lay in between. Germline assignment: CDR1 SEHNR and CDR2 FQNEAQ (reference sequence). This chain's CDR3 is CASSLMGGGSYNSPLHF. CDR3 DNA: TGTGCCAGCAGCCTCATGGGGGGAGGCTCCTATAATTCACCCCTCCACTTT.

This clonotype was seen more than once but under ten times. V usage is TRBV7-2 and J usage is TRBJ1-6; TRBD1 agrees at 10 bases. J lost 8 bases, V lost 5 bases, and 6 bases had no gene match. CDR1 SGHTA and CDR2 FQGNSA come from the germline V gene. This CDR3 is built from 15 residues. DNA of the CDR3: TGTGCCAGCAGCCTGGGACAGGGGACGTATTCACCCCTCCACTTT. It translates to CASSLGQGTYSPLHF.

This clonotype was detected a few times. The J gene is TRBJ1-4, the V gene TRBV20-1; no clear D. V lost 0 bases and J lost 4, with 9 bases in between. The CDR3 runs to 14 residues. In germline, CDR1 is DFQATT, CDR2 SNEGSKA (reference sequence). The DNA for the CDR3 is TGCAGTGCTAGAGATCTGAGTTTTAATGAAAAACTGTTTTTT. The encoded protein is CSARDLSFNEKLFF.